A selection of T cell receptor beta chains follows, all from one sample in a study of glioma-infiltrating T cells after dendritic cell vaccination. The table came from immunoSEQ multiplex PCR; TCRdb's copy has only in-frame clones and leaves some out. The sample lists approximately 22,000 clones; roughly 78% were seen once. Sample: blood, taken before dendritic cell vaccination. The receptors come from a human donor with glioblastoma. Each CDR3 is given with its conserved first and last residue. A D gene is named only where the DNA matches it firmly. Only some rows state a clone size, as once, few, many or a class for expanded clones.

j_call v_call d_call clone_size cdr3_nt cdr3_aa
TRBJ1-3 TRBV11-2 TRBD1 . TGTGCCAGCAGCTCCGGGACAGGGGTACTAGGTGTAGGCACCATATATTTT CASSSGTGVLGVGTIYF
TRBJ2-4 TRBV2 . . TGTGCCAGCGGGGGCAGGGACATTCAGTACTTC CASGGRDIQYF
TRBJ2-1 TRBV11-2 TRBD2 . TGTGCCAGCAGTAGGACTAGGAATGAGCAGTTCTTC CASSRTRNEQFF
TRBJ2-3 TRBV21-1 . . TGTGCCAGCAGCGTAGCTTTGTCCGTCACAGATACGCAGTATTTT CASSVALSVTDTQYF
TRBJ1-4 TRBV14 TRBD1 . TGTGCCAGCAGCCAAGATAGTACAGGGGGCTATGCAACTAATGAAAAACTGTTTTTT CASSQDSTGGYATNEKLFF
TRBJ2-2 TRBV5-4 . . TGTGCCAGCAGCTTGAAAACGGGGTTTGCCGGGGAGCTGTTTTTT CASSLKTGFAGELFF
TRBJ2-2 TRBV6-4 . . TGTGCCAGCAGTGACGACTACACCGGGGAGCTGTTTTTT CASSDDYTGELFF
TRBJ1-5 TRBV30 . few TGTGCCTGGAGTGTCGGTAGCAATCAGCCCCAGCATTTT CAWSVGSNQPQHF
TRBJ2-7 TRBV6-5 TRBD2 . TGTGCCAGCAGTTTACGGGAGGGCCCCTACGAGCAGTACTTC CASSLREGPYEQYF
TRBJ2-1 TRBV7-8 TRBD2 once TGTGCCAGCAGCTTTCTAGCGGGAGCCTGGAATGAGCAGTTCTTC CASSFLAGAWNEQFF
TRBJ1-1 TRBV30 TRBD1 . TGTGCCTGGAGTATCACAGGGGCGTTGAGCACTGAAGCTTTCTTT CAWSITGALSTEAFF
TRBJ2-1 TRBV27 TRBD1 . TGTGCCAGCAGCTACAGGGGCCGCAATGAGCAGTTCTTC CASSYRGRNEQFF
TRBJ1-2 TRBV11-2 . . TGTGCCAGCAGCCCCCAATCGGGGTATGGCTACACCTTC CASSPQSGYGYTF
TRBJ2-5 TRBV7-9 TRBD2 . TGTGCCAGCAGCCCACCTCGACTAGCGGGAGGGGGAGAGACCCAGTACTTC CASSPPRLAGGGETQYF
TRBJ2-7 TRBV15 TRBD1 . TGTGCCACCAGCACAAGACAGGGGGCCTACGAGCAGTACTTC CATSTRQGAYEQYF
TRBJ1-5 TRBV6-1 . . TGTGCCAGCAGTGAAGCGATCAGGCAGCCCCAGCATTTT CASSEAIRQPQHF
TRBJ1-2 TRBV6-1 TRBD1 . TGTGCCAGCACTGGACAGGGCGCGGGAGCATATGGCTACACCTTC CASTGQGAGAYGYTF
TRBJ1-6 TRBV5-1 . . TGCGCCAGCAGCTTGGGCTCGGGTGAAAATTCACCCCTCCACTTT CASSLGSGENSPLHF
TRBJ1-5 TRBV7-2 . . TGTGCCAGCAGCCCAGGTAGCAATCAGCCCCAGCATTTT CASSPGSNQPQHF
TRBJ1-3 TRBV5-1 . . TGCGCCAGCCAGGAGGCCCACTCTGGAAACACCATATATTTT CASQEAHSGNTIYF
TRBJ2-7 TRBV25-1 . . TGTGCCAGCAGTGAATGGGCGCGGGGCGTCGAGCAGTACTTC CASSEWARGVEQYF
TRBJ2-7 TRBV2 TRBD2 . TGTGCCAACCGAGGACTAGCGGGAGGAACCGAGCAGTACTTC CANRGLAGGTEQYF
TRBJ2-1 TRBV11-2 . . TGTGCCAGCAGCCTTTCGGGTCGGAGCTCCTACAATGAGCAGTTCTTC CASSLSGRSSYNEQFF
TRBJ2-7 TRBV10-3 . . TGTGCCATCAGTGGGGCAGGGAGGTTTGGCGACGAGCAGTACTTC CAISGAGRFGDEQYF
TRBJ1-1 TRBV21-1 . . TGTGCCAGCAGCAAGGGGACAGGGGGTGACACTGAAGCTTTCTTT CASSKGTGGDTEAFF
TRBJ2-4 TRBV7-2 . few TGTGCCAGCAGCTTAGGTGGGGGATGGGGGCAAGGCAAAAACATTCAGTACTTC CASSLGGGWGQGKNIQYF
TRBJ1-2 TRBV4-1 TRBD1 . TGCGCCAGCAGCCCCTCAATCACAGGGGGCGGGTATGGCTACACCTTC CASSPSITGGGYGYTF
TRBJ2-3 TRBV14 . . TGTGCCAGCAGCCCCGGGTATAGCACAGATACGCAGTATTTT CASSPGYSTDTQYF
TRBJ1-2 TRBV5-6 . . TGTGCCAGCAGCGATACGGGGGATCGGGGCTACACCTTC CASSDTGDRGYTF
TRBJ2-3 TRBV14 . few TGTGCCAGCAGCCATCTAGACACAGATACGCAGTATTTT CASSHLDTDTQYF
TRBJ2-5 TRBV9 TRBD2 . TGTGCCAGCAGCTCTGGTAGCGGGAGTCCCCAAGAGACCCAGTACTTC CASSSGSGSPQETQYF
TRBJ2-2 TRBV29-1 TRBD2 . TGCAGCGCCTTACTAGGGAGGGACACCGGGGAGCTGTTTTTT CSALLGRDTGELFF
TRBJ1-6 TRBV9 . . TGTGCCAGCAGTGCTTGGGAGCCTCAGAATTCACCCCTCCACTTT CASSAWEPQNSPLHF
TRBJ2-7 TRBV7-6 . . TGTGCCAGCAGCTTTTCCAATTACGAGCAGTACTTC CASSFSNYEQYF
TRBJ2-2 TRBV25-1 TRBD2 . TGTGCCAGCAGTGAATTGGGCGGGAGGGCCAGGGGCACCGGGGAGCTGTTTTTT CASSELGGRARGTGELFF
TRBJ2-3 TRBV15 . once TGTGCCACCAGCAGAGTAGCTGGGAGATTTGGCACAGATACGCAGTATTTT CATSRVAGRFGTDTQYF
TRBJ1-1 TRBV6-7 TRBD1 . TGTGCCAGCAGCTCAGGGGGCTTTAACACTGAAGCTTTCTTT CASSSGGFNTEAFF
TRBJ2-1 TRBV9 TRBD2 few TGTGCCAGCAGCGTAGGGGGTAGCGGGAGTCCCCCCTACAATGAGCAGTTCTTC CASSVGGSGSPPYNEQFF
TRBJ2-2 TRBV15 . . TGTGCCACCAGCAGAGATCTCGTACTAGGCGGGGAGCTGTTTTTT CATSRDLVLGGELFF
TRBJ2-5 TRBV28 TRBD1 . TGTGCCAGCAGTTTTAGTGGCTCAGGGGGCCTGGAGACCCAGTACTTC CASSFSGSGGLETQYF
TRBJ2-3 TRBV9 TRBD2 . TGTGCCAGCAGCCCTGGACTAGCGGGGTTATTGTTT CASSPGLAGLLF
TRBJ2-1 TRBV11-2 . . TGTGCCAGCAGCTCCTACCCACTTGAAGACAATGAGCAGTTCTTC CASSSYPLEDNEQFF
TRBJ2-7 TRBV7-2 TRBD2 . TGTGCCAGCAGCTTAGTGGCTAGCGGGAGGGCCCCCTACGAGCAGTACTTC CASSLVASGRAPYEQYF
TRBJ2-1 TRBV7-6 . . TGTGCCAGCAGCCCCCCATCGCGGGCCAGCTACAATGAGCAGTTCTTC CASSPPSRASYNEQFF
TRBJ2-7 TRBV4-1 . few TGCGCCAGCAGCCCTAGCTCCTACGAGCAGTACTTC CASSPSSYEQYF
TRBJ1-2 TRBV6-6 TRBD1 . TGTGCCAGCAGTAGGACAGGGGATGACTATGGCTACACCTTC CASSRTGDDYGYTF
TRBJ1-1 TRBV6-6 . few TGTGCCAGCAGTCCGGGACTGGAAGCTTTCTTT CASSPGLEAFF
TRBJ2-7 TRBV27 TRBD2 . TGTGCCAGCAGTCCACTCGGGACTAGCGGGAGATTGTACGAGCAGTACTTC CASSPLGTSGRLYEQYF
TRBJ2-1 TRBV7-9 TRBD2 . TGTGCCAGCACCCCCATCCCGGGACTAGCGGGAGGGCCACATGAGCAGTTCTTC CASTPIPGLAGGPHEQFF
TRBJ2-3 TRBV5-1 . . TGCGCCAGCAGCTATGGGCGAGCAGATACGCAGTATTTT CASSYGRADTQYF
TRBJ2-7 TRBV7-9 TRBD2 . TGTGCCAGCAGCTATCGGACTAGTGCCGAGCAGTACTTC CASSYRTSAEQYF